The next 26 T cell receptor beta chains were all read from a single sample in a study of blood T cells in healthy people across ages. It was with a sample-barcoded 5' primer and a J-beta primer mix that a second PCR of roughly 7 to 12 cycles was run. TCRdb ran MiXCR on the 5' RACE reads and lists one entry per CDR3 protein. The table has some 880,000 distinct CDR3 sequences, roughly 34% seen once. The sample consisted of blood. Receptors were obtained from a man aged 18-30 years in good health.

This clonotype occurred a few times. V is TRBV12-3 or TRBV12-4 and J is TRBJ2-7; no clear D gene. The CDR3 covers 13 residues. The V end was cut by 5 bases, the J end by 7 bases, with 15 bases between. In DNA form, the CDR3 reads TGTGCCAGCAGTCTGGGTGGGGATGGGGAGCAGTACTTC. It is translated as CASSLGGDGEQYF.

The chain has TRBV7-9 and TRBJ1-2; TRBD1 matches at 9 bases. There are 16 residues in the CDR3. The V gene end was trimmed by 4 bases and the J gene end by 7 bases; junction bases not matched to a gene: 13. From germline, CDR1 is SEHNR and CDR2 FQNEAQ (reference sequence). The CDR3 is CASSSSGGQGRSGYTF. DNA for the CDR3: TGTGCCAGCAGCTCCTCGGGGGGACAGGGTCGGAGTGGCTACACCTTC.

V and J are TRBV28 and TRBJ2-3; 12 bases are a match to TRBD2. Germline loops: CDR1 MDHEN, CDR2 SYDVKM. The CDR3 has 16 amino acids. The ends lost 5 bases at V and 4 bases at J; junction bases unmatched: 7. In nucleotides, the CDR3 is TGTGCCAGCAGTCAGGGACTAGCGGGTGATTCAGATACGCAGTATTTT. It specifies CASSQGLAGDSDTQYF. The full variable domain, rest sourced from reference TRBV28 and TRBJ2-3, is DVKVTQSSRYLVKRTGEKVFLECVQDMDHENMFWYRQDPGLGLRLIYFSYDVKMKEKGDIPEGYSVSREKKERFSLILESASTNQTSMYLCASSQGLAGDSDTQYFGPGTRLTVL.

This clonotype showed up just a few times. The rearrangement links TRBV5-1 to TRBJ2-3; TRBD1 aligns across 9 bases. Germline CDR1 reads SGHRS; CDR2 reads YFSETQ. Losses at the gene ends were 0 bases for V and 0 bases for J; bases not matched to a gene: 2. The length of the CDR3 is 16 residues. CDR3 DNA sequence: TGCGCCAGCAGCTTGGTGGGGACAGGGAGCACAGATACGCAGTATTTT. As protein: CASSLVGTGSTDTQYF.

The sample holds a few counts of this clonotype. The chain links TRBV4-2 to TRBJ1-2; D call uncertain. The CDR3 totals 13 residues. V lost 0 bases, J lost 9 bases, and 11 bases lay in between. Per germline, CDR1 LGHNA and CDR2 YNFKEQ. The CDR3 nucleotides read TGTGCCAGCAGCCAAGATCGGACCAGGAGCTACACCTTC. Translated: CASSQDRTRSYTF.

The chain recombines TRBV29-1 with TRBJ2-1; 9 bases map to TRBD1. Per germline, CDR1 SQVTM and CDR2 ANQGSEA. The length of the CDR3 is 15 residues. Losses at the gene ends were 3 bases for V and 4 bases for J; bases not matched to a gene: 7. The chain's CDR3 is CSVDGGGQGYNEQFF. The CDR3, as DNA: TGCAGCGTTGATGGAGGTGGACAGGGGTACAATGAGCAGTTCTTC.

The V and J genes are TRBV5-1 and TRBJ2-7; TRBD1 might be the D (5 bases). The CDR3 length is 14 residues. V was cut by 3 bases and J by 0 bases, with 10 bases left in between. CDR1 and CDR2 (germline): SGHRS, YFSETQ. CDR3 loop: CASSSGPGSYEQYF. The CDR3 bases are TGCGCCAGCAGCTCAGGGCCTGGCTCCTACGAGCAGTACTTC.

The chain recombines TRBV6-2 or TRBV6-3 with TRBJ2-2; no reliable D call. This CDR3 spans 13 amino acids. Germline-derived CDR1 and CDR2 are MNHEY and SVGEGT. Trimming took off 6 bases at V and 0 bases at J, with 5 bases between the two ends. The CDR3 sequence is CASSKPNTGELFF. The CDR3 nucleotides are TGTGCCAGCAGCAAACCGAACACCGGGGAGCTGTTTTTT.

This clonotype came up a few times. The chain recombines TRBV12-3 or TRBV12-4 with TRBJ1-5, with D perhaps TRBD1 (6 bases). Trimming removed 5 bases from V and 8 bases from J, with 13 bases in between. The CDR3 is 13 residues long. DNA of the CDR3: TGTGCCAGCAGTCCACAGGGTCTGGAGCCCCAGCATTTT. Translation: CASSPQGLEPQHF.

This clonotype has only one observation. The chain couples TRBV29-1 to TRBJ2-1; 8 bases are shared with TRBD2. CDR1 and CDR2 from the germline V gene are SQVTM and ANQGSEA. The CDR3 has 14 residues. V was clipped by 8 bases and J by 0 bases; unmatched bases: 6. The CDR3 protein is CSTSGVSSYNEQFF. DNA of the CDR3: TGCAGCACTAGCGGAGTGAGCTCCTACAATGAGCAGTTCTTC.

In this sample, this clonotype turned up many times. The chain joins TRBV7-3 to TRBJ2-1, with 9 bases matching TRBD2. The CDR3 is 15 amino acids. V lost 2 bases, J lost 8 bases, and 7 bases stayed unmatched. In germline, CDR1 is SGHTA, CDR2 FQGTGA. The CDR3 spells CASSLRGGVVDEQFF. CDR3 sequence (DNA): TGTGCCAGCAGCTTACGCGGGGGGGTGGTGGATGAGCAGTTCTTC.

There are a few counts of this clonotype. The chain recombines TRBV12-3 or TRBV12-4 with TRBJ2-5; 8 nucleotides agree with TRBD2. The DNA end lines up better with TRBJ2-7; the J call may be wrong. This CDR3 has 15 amino acids. The chain's CDR3 is CASSLVGGLVHEQYF. The CDR3 coding sequence is TGTGCCAGCAGTTTAGTGGGGGGACTAGTCCACGAGCAGTACTTC.

This clonotype was observed a few times. The rearrangement links TRBV6-5 to TRBJ2-7; 9 bases map to TRBD1. Near its end, the DNA agrees better with TRBJ2-5, so the J call may be wrong. The CDR3 extends over 13 amino acids. Germline V gene data show CDR1 as MNHEY and CDR2 as SVGAGI. The CDR3 is CASRGQGIGTQYF. In DNA, the CDR3 is TGTGCCAGCAGGGGACAGGGCATTGGGACCCAGTACTTC.

This clonotype was picked up a small number of times. The CDR3 spells CASSEALTATEAFF. In DNA form, the CDR3 reads TGTGCCAGCAGTGAAGCGCTGACAGCCACTGAAGCTTTCTTT. V usage is TRBV2 and J usage is TRBJ1-1; D may be TRBD1 (5 bases). Trimming removed 0 bases at V and 4 bases at J, with 9 bases between. The germline V gene has CDR1 SNHLY and CDR2 FYNNEI. This CDR3 comprises 14 residues.

This clonotype was counted ten times or more. The chain employs TRBV7-2 and TRBJ2-5; D call uncertain. CDR3 length: 13 residues. Per germline, CDR1 SGHTA and CDR2 FQGNSA. Deletions cut 6 bases from V and 5 bases from J, with 13 bases between. This CDR3 reads CASRSKSRETQYF. DNA for the CDR3: TGTGCCAGCAGGTCCAAAAGTAGGGAGACCCAGTACTTC.

The chain carries TRBV21-1 and TRBJ2-5; the DNA was not compared with TRBD2, the D call given in the table. The DNA end is a closer match to TRBJ2-7, so the J assignment may be wrong. TRBV21-1 is a pseudogene locus. The CDR3 is 13 residues long. For the CDR3, the DNA is TGTGCCAGCAGCAAGAGGACCCACGGCGAGCAGTACTTC. Protein product: CASSKRTHGEQYF.

This clonotype showed up many times. The rearrangement joins TRBV10-3 to TRBJ2-1, with 10 positions matching TRBD1. The V gene's germline CDR1 is ENHRY and CDR2 SYGVKD. V lost 6 bases, J lost 4 bases, and 15 bases stayed unmatched. The CDR3 loop spans 18 amino acids. CDR3 sequence reads: CAIRRDRGRGGSYNEQFF. The CDR3 DNA reads TGTGCCATCAGACGTGACAGGGGGCGAGGGGGCTCGTACAATGAGCAGTTCTTC.

The genes are TRBV7-2 and TRBJ2-7; D possibly matches TRBD1 or TRBD2 (6 bases each). The germline V and J ends were trimmed by 5 bases and 0 bases, with 14 bases remaining between them. Germline V gives CDR1 SGHTA, CDR2 FQGNSA. This CDR3 is 15 amino acids long. Written as DNA, the CDR3 is TGTGCCAGCAGCCCCTCCGGGGGCACCTCCTACGAGCAGTACTTC. It is translated as CASSPSGGTSYEQYF. The full variable domain, completed using reference TRBV7-2 and TRBJ2-7, is GAGVSQSPSNKVTEKGKDVELRCDPISGHTALYWYRQSLGQGLEFLIYFQGNSAPDKSGLPSDRFSAERTGGSVSTLTIQRTQQEDSAVYLCASSPSGGTSYEQYFGPGTRLTVT.

This clonotype occurred a few times. The chain uses TRBV27 and TRBJ1-2, with a tentative D call TRBD1 (5 bases). CDR1 MNHEY and CDR2 SMNVEV come from the germline V gene (reference sequence). This CDR3 has 15 amino acids. Deletions cut 4 bases from V and 0 bases from J, with 12 bases between. The CDR3 nucleotides read TGTGCCAGCAGTTCCCCTTCGGGGGCTAACTATGGCTACACCTTC. Its translation is CASSSPSGANYGYTF.

Comments on this clonotype: Possible read error: a much larger clone is one base away. V and J are TRBV4-2 and TRBJ2-1; 14 bases map to TRBD2. Germline-derived CDR1 and CDR2 are LGHNA and YNFKEQ. The V segment lost 9 bases and the J segment 0 bases; nucleotides outside the gene matches: 7. The CDR3 consists of 17 residues. This CDR3 reads CASTGTSGSSSYNEQFF. CDR3 nucleotides: TGTGCCAGTACCGGGACTAGCGGGAGTTCCTCCTACAATGAGCAGTTCTTC.

The table lists this clonotype with many counts. The rearrangement links TRBV12-3 or TRBV12-4 to TRBJ2-7, with D possibly matching TRBD2 (6 bases). The CDR3 length is 13 residues. V was cut by 6 bases and J by 2 bases, with 11 bases left in between. CDR3: CASRPGLTYEQYF. The CDR3 bases are TGTGCCAGCAGGCCGGGACTTACCTACGAGCAGTACTTC.

Concerning this clonotype itself: This could be a read error, since a much larger clone is one nucleotide away. The chain carries TRBV5-1 and TRBJ1-6, with TRBD1 matching over 9 bases. Germline loops: CDR1 SGHRS, CDR2 YFSETQ. This CDR3 is built from 13 residues. This CDR3 is CASGDRVNSPPHF. The CDR3 nucleotides read TGCGCCAGCGGGGACAGGGTGAATTCACCCCCCCACTTT.

This chain joins TRBV7-3 and TRBJ2-1; TRBD2 agrees at 12 bases. This CDR3 spans 17 amino acids. Looked up from germline, CDR1 is SGHTA and CDR2 is FQGTGA. V lost 5 bases to trimming and J lost 2 bases; unmatched junction nucleotides: 7. Here the CDR3 reads CASSPLLAGGPYNEQFF. The CDR3 region has the DNA TGTGCCAGCAGCCCCCTCCTAGCGGGGGGGCCCTACAATGAGCAGTTCTTC.

The sample holds one count of this clonotype. The chain joins TRBV4-2 to TRBJ1-2; D remains ambiguous. Germline V gene lookup returns CDR1 LGHNA and CDR2 YNFKEQ. Trimming removed 8 bases at V and 8 bases at J, with 12 bases between. The CDR3 extends over 11 amino acids. CDR3 sequence (DNA): TGTGCCAGCCGTTCCGTAGGAGGCTACACCTTC. Translation gives CASRSVGGYTF.

This clonotype was observed a few times. The germline gene is not matched at one end of the junction; a read error may be the cause. The V call is TRBV7-2, the J call TRBJ2-7; D is uncertain. Per the germline V gene, CDR1 is SGHTA and CDR2 is FQGNSA. The CDR3 contains 14 residues. CDR3: CANSLAAAEDEQYF. The CDR3 DNA reads as TGTGCCAACAGCTTGGCGGCGGCCGAGGACGAGCAGTACTTC.

This clonotype was observed at least ten times. The gene calls are TRBV5-1 and TRBJ1-4; D remains ambiguous. Germline lookup yields CDR1 SGHRS and CDR2 YFSETQ. Trimming removed 0 bases from V and 5 bases from J, with 8 bases in between. The CDR3 loop spans 14 amino acids. Here the CDR3 reads CASSLEQINEKLFF. The CDR3 coding sequence is TGCGCCAGCAGCTTGGAACAGATAAATGAAAAACTGTTTTTT.